The source of this TCR beta chain is a study of shared clonotypes between healthy human individuals. Study-wide context: A couple of female and a few male donors aged 18 to 49 were enrolled. Study-wide results and limits: Inspection by rarefaction showed sorted-subset sequencing to be incomplete despite large depth.

Sequenced by immunoSEQ multiplex PCR; TCRdb stores in-frame clones only, minus some. The table has about 1,500,000 clones, 95% to 97% seen once. The CDR3 consists of 13 residues. Looked up from germline, CDR1 is MDHEN and CDR2 is SYDVKM. The ends lost 2 bases at V and 5 bases at J; junction bases unmatched: 0. Details on this clone: What it recognizes is unknown. The identical CDR3 is also encoded by other nucleotide sequences in the sample.

The V and J genes are TRBV28 and TRBJ1-2; 9 bases align to TRBD1. This TCR derives from a man between 25 and 39 years old in good health. Material: naive CD4+ T cells sorted from blood. Described subset: CD45RA+ positively selected. CDR3 nucleotide sequence: TGTGCCAGCAGTTTAGACAGGGGGTATGGCTACACCTTC. It is translated as CASSLDRGYGYTF.